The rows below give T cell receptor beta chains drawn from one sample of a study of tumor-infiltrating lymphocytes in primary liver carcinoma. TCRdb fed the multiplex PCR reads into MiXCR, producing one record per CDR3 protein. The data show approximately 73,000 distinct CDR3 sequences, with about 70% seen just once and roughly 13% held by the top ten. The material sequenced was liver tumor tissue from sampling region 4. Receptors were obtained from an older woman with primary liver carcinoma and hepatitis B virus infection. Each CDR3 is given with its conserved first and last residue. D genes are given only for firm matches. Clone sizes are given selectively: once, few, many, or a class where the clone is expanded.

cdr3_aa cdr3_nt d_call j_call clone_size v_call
CASSRIQGSDTQYF TGTGCCAGCAGCCGAATCCAAGGGTCAGATACGCAGTATTTT - TRBJ2-3 many TRBV5-4
CASRFAGVDTQYF TGTGCCAGCAGGTTTGCAGGCGTCGATACGCAGTATTTT - TRBJ2-3 - TRBV5-6
CVSRGVRSGVAGVGAKNIQYF TGTGTCAGCAGGGGGGTTAGGTCGGGGGTAGCGGGAGTGGGGGCCAAAAACATTCAGTACTTC TRBD2 TRBJ2-4 - TRBV28
CAISLMTSGIHEQYF TGTGCCATCAGCTTAATGACTTCGGGGATCCACGAGCAGTACTTC - TRBJ2-7 - TRBV11-3
CASSDLHTTGGVQDTQYF TGTGCAAGCAGTGATCTTCATACGACAGGGGGGGTTCAAGATACGCAGTATTTT TRBD1 TRBJ2-3 - TRBV6-1
CASSPYDRVLYF TGTGCCAGCAGCCCCTACGACAGGGTCTTGTACTTC TRBD1 TRBJ2-7 many TRBV14
CASSSKEAEASF TGTGCCAGCAGCTCCAAAGAGGCTGAAGCTTCCTTT - TRBJ1-1 once TRBV11-2
CASQDRTNYGYTF TGTGCCAGCCAGGACAGGACTAACTATGGCTACACCTTC TRBD1 TRBJ1-2 many TRBV28
CASGYTQNTEASF TGTGCCAGCGGTTACACGCAGAACACTGAAGCTTCCTTT - TRBJ1-1 - TRBV6-5
CASSPRTAGLREQCF TGTGCCAGCAGCCCTCGGACTGCAGGACTACGCGAACAGTGCTTC - TRBJ2-7 - TRBV11-1
CASSLEAGGTQPQHF TGTGCCAGCAGCTTAGAAGCAGGGGGTACTCAGCCCCAGCATTTT TRBD1 TRBJ1-5 medium-sized TRBV11-2
CASSGGRTSAVQETQHF TGTGCCAGCAGTGGAGGTAGGACTAGCGCCGTACAAGAGACACAGCACTTC TRBD2 TRBJ2-5 - TRBV6-1
CASNSLPGHDNTGELFF TGCGCCAGCAACTCCCTACCGGGACACGATAACACCGGGGAGCTGTTTTTT - TRBJ2-2 once TRBV5-1
CVNSLTSGSERYF TGTGTCAACAGCTTAACTAGCGGGAGCGAGCGGTACTTC TRBD2 TRBJ2-7 once TRBV11-2
CASSPRTGGTSYEQYF TGTGCTAGCAGCCCCAGGACAGGAGGAACCTCCTACGAGCAGTACTTC TRBD1 TRBJ2-7 few TRBV5-5
CSAGRGMQYF TGCAGCGCTGGTAGGGGTATGCAGTATTTT - TRBJ2-3 - TRBV29-1
CASSFEASSSYNEQFF TGTGCCAGCAGCTTTGAGGCTAGCAGCTCCTACAATGAGCAGTTCTTC - TRBJ2-1 few TRBV7-6
CASSLRGSSGSYNEQFF TGTGCCAGCAGCTTACGGGGTTCTAGCGGAAGCTACAATGAGCAGTTCTTC TRBD2 TRBJ2-1 medium-sized TRBV11-2
CAGSFSGLAGVTYERYF TGTGCCGGCAGCTTCTCGGGACTAGCGGGAGTAACCTACGAGCGGTACTTC TRBD2 TRBJ2-7 - TRBV5-6
CASSYMNSYEQYF TGTGCCAGCAGTTACATGAACTCCTACGAGCAGTACTTC - TRBJ2-7 many TRBV6-6
CASSLEPGGAWEQRF TGTGCCAGCAGCTTAGAACCGGGTGGGGCCTGGGAGCAGCGCTTC - TRBJ2-7 - TRBV11-3
CASSLAMGRRSIDTQCF TGTGCCAGCAGCTTAGCAATGGGGAGAAGGAGCATAGATACCCAGTGTTTT - TRBJ2-3 - TRBV11-2
CASSLGQGAYQETQYF TGTGCCAGCAGTTTAGGACAGGGGGCGTACCAAGAGACCCAGTACTTC TRBD1 TRBJ2-5 many TRBV28
CASSSTGEPYNEQFF TGTGCCAGCAGCTCGACAGGGGAGCCCTACAATGAGCAGTTCTTC TRBD1 TRBJ2-1 medium-sized TRBV11-3
CASSFPVGSETIWELFF TGTGCCAGCAGTTTCCCAGTTGGTAGCGAGACCATCTGGGAGCTGTTTTTT - TRBJ2-2 - TRBV6-7
CASSLEDGSLRVQYF TGTGCCAGCAGCTTAGAAGACGGCAGTCTAAGGGTCCAGTACTTC - TRBJ2-5 - TRBV11-1
CASSLALDHQPQQF TGTGCCAGCAGTTTAGCGTTAGATCATCAGCCCCAGCAATTT - TRBJ1-5 - TRBV12-3/TRBV12-4
CASSLTGTGGLGGEKLFF TGTGCCAGCAGCTTAACCGGGACAGGGGGTCTAGGAGGAGAAAAACTGTTTTTT TRBD1 TRBJ1-4 medium-sized TRBV11-3
CGSSPETSGTGEQFF TGCGGCAGCAGCCCCGAGACTAGCGGGACCGGTGAGCAGTTCTTC TRBD2 TRBJ2-1 - TRBV5-1
CASSPHGTSGIRWFGNEQFF TGTGCCAGCAGCCCTCACGGGACTAGCGGGATTCGTTGGTTTGGCAATGAGCAGTTCTTC TRBD2 TRBJ2-1 medium-sized TRBV11-2
CSASDMRNQPQHF TGCAGTGCTTCGGACATGCGCAATCAGCCCCAGCATTTT - TRBJ1-5 - TRBV29-1
CSAHQGQASSQPQHF TGCAGTGCCCACCAGGGGCAGGCCAGCAGTCAGCCCCAGCATTTT - TRBJ1-5 once TRBV20-1
CAGSYLQGDGYTF TGTGCCGGCAGTTACCTCCAGGGGGATGGCTACACCTTC TRBD1 TRBJ1-2 - TRBV6-5
CSVEGGRNNKQFF TGCAGCGTTGAGGGGGGCAGGAACAATAAGCAGTTCTTC - TRBJ2-1 - TRBV29-1
CASSQDPGAQGGEQFF TGCGCCAGCAGCCAAGATCCAGGGGCCCAAGGGGGTGAGCAGTTCTTC - TRBJ2-1 many TRBV4-1
CASSHRDRGRNEQFF TGTGCCAGCAGTCACCGGGACAGGGGGCGAAATGAGCAGTTCTTC TRBD1 TRBJ2-1 few TRBV28
CASRFPRGSNQPQHF TGTGCCAGCAGGTTTCCAAGGGGTAGCAATCAGCCCCAGCACTTT - TRBJ1-5 - TRBV28
CARGVGVGSGGYNEQFF TGTGCCAGAGGCGTAGGCGTTGGGAGTGGGGGTTACAATGAGCAGTTCTTC - TRBJ2-1 once TRBV9
CASSKGEGRTDAFF TGTGCCAGCAGCAAAGGGGAGGGGAGGACTGATGCTTTCTTT - TRBJ1-1 - TRBV21-1
CACSASGRTNTGELFF TGCGCCTGCAGCGCTAGCGGGAGGACCAACACCGGGGAGCTGTTTTTT TRBD2 TRBJ2-2 - TRBV5-1
CASSLGSGKYEQYF TGTGCCAGCAGCTTGGGTAGCGGGAAGTACGAGCAGTACTTC TRBD2 TRBJ2-7 - TRBV11-1